What follows are 28 T cell receptor beta chains derived from one specimen sequenced in a study of control samples from healthy donors and cancer patients. Here immunoSEQ multiplex PCR was the method, and the copy in TCRdb shows in-frame clones only, minus some. The data contain roughly 120,000 clones, roughly 84% of them singletons. Sequenced material: blood. The receptors come from a man aged 45-60 years in good health.

The rearrangement links TRBV19 to TRBJ2-1; 7 positions match TRBD2. CDR3 length: 13 residues. V was clipped by 3 bases and J by 8 bases; unmatched bases: 4. Germline values: CDR1 LNHDA, CDR2 SQIVND (reference sequence). CDR3 loop: CASSINRGDEQFF. The CDR3 nucleotides read TGTGCCAGTAGTATTAACCGGGGGGATGAGCAGTTCTTC.

This chain links TRBV9 with TRBJ2-2; D remains ambiguous. This CDR3 has 13 amino acids. Germline V lookup: CDR1 SGDLS, CDR2 YYNGEE. The V end lost 2 bases, the J end lost 4 bases, and 6 bases lay between the germline ends. In DNA form, the CDR3 reads TGTGCCAGCAGCGTCCGGGCCACCGGGGAGCTGTTTTTT. This gives the protein CASSVRATGELFF.

The rearrangement joins TRBV19 to TRBJ1-1, with TRBD1 identical over 8 bases. The CDR3 runs to 15 residues. CDR1 and CDR2 (germline): LNHDA, SQIVND (reference sequence). Trimming took 8 bases from V and 0 from J; bases not matched to a gene: 8. CDR3 protein: CASSRTGTMNTEAFF. DNA for the CDR3: TGTGCCAGTTCTCGGACAGGGACGATGAACACTGAAGCTTTCTTT.

The rearrangement joins TRBV7-9 to TRBJ1-4; 9 nucleotides agree with TRBD1. The CDR3 totals 15 residues. Per germline, CDR1 SEHNR and CDR2 FQNEAQ (reference sequence). V dropped 2 bases and J dropped 7; count of bases not matched to a gene: 5. CDR3 sequence (DNA): TGTGCCAGCAGCTTAACGGGGACAGGGCTTGAAAAACTGTTTTTT. Translated, it gives CASSLTGTGLEKLFF.

The count of this clone is one. The chain joins TRBV5-4 to TRBJ2-7, with 9 bases identical to TRBD1. The CDR3 loop spans 14 amino acids. The germline CDR1 and CDR2 sequences are SGHNT and YYREEE (reference sequence). J was trimmed by 7 bases and V by 2 bases; bases with no gene match: 7. The CDR3 spells CASSLGDRAREQYF. The CDR3 nucleotides read TGTGCCAGCAGCTTAGGGGACAGGGCTCGGGAGCAGTACTTC.

V is TRBV5-1 and J is TRBJ2-5; 12 bases fit TRBD2. The trim removed 6 bases at V and 5 bases at J, leaving 14 bases unmatched. Germline values: CDR1 SGHRS, CDR2 YFSETQ. The CDR3 loop spans 17 amino acids. This CDR3 is CASNVFLAGGPRETQYF. CDR3 DNA sequence: TGCGCCAGCAACGTCTTCCTAGCGGGGGGGCCGCGGGAGACCCAGTACTTC.

The chain recombines TRBV2 with TRBJ1-6, with D maybe TRBD1 (5 bases). The CDR3 length is 13 residues. The V end lost 4 bases, the J end lost 7 bases, and 8 bases lay between the germline ends. The germline CDR1 and CDR2 sequences are SNHLY and FYNNEI. In nucleotides, the CDR3 is TGTGCCAGCAGTGGGGCAGGGAATTCACCCCTCCACTTT. Translated, it gives CASSGAGNSPLHF.

The chain joins TRBV5-8 to TRBJ2-1, with 10 bases matching TRBD1. Germline CDR1 SGHTS, CDR2 YDEGEE. The J segment lost 1 base and the V segment lost 0 bases, leaving 4 bases of the junction unmatched. This CDR3 comprises 17 residues. The CDR3 region has the DNA TGTGCCAGCAGCTTGGGGGGGACAGGGGTTTCCTACAATGAGCAGTTCTTC. Protein: CASSLGGTGVSYNEQFF.

The chain uses TRBV27 and TRBJ2-3, with 15 bases identical to TRBD2. The germline V gene has CDR1 MNHEY and CDR2 SMNVEV (reference sequence). The J segment lost 6 bases and the V segment lost 6 bases, leaving 4 bases of the junction unmatched. The CDR3 runs 15 residues. CDR3 coding DNA: TGTGCCAGCAGGCGAGGGACTAGCGGGGGGGATACGCAGTATTTT. It codes for CASRRGTSGGDTQYF.

V and J are TRBV6-5 and TRBJ1-2; TRBD1 might be the D (5 bases). The CDR3 extends over 13 amino acids. CDR1 MNHEY and CDR2 SVGAGI come from the germline V gene. Trimming took 5 bases from V and 2 from J, leaving 9 bases between them. The CDR3 sequence is CASSRQINYGYTF. CDR3 bases: TGTGCCAGCAGTAGACAGATAAACTATGGCTACACCTTC.

This chain links TRBV5-1 with TRBJ1-4, with unresolved D. The germline V and J ends were trimmed by 3 bases and 4 bases, with 10 bases remaining between them. Germline assignment: CDR1 SGHRS and CDR2 YFSETQ. The CDR3 is 14 residues long. In nucleotides, the CDR3 is TGCGCCAGCAGCTGGAGGGATAATAATGAAAAACTGTTTTTT. It translates to CASSWRDNNEKLFF.

The J gene is TRBJ2-7, the V gene TRBV18; TRBD1 matches at 7 bases. With V trimmed by 2 bases and J by 3 bases, 1 base remained unmatched. The CDR3 is 13 residues long. CDR1 is KGHSH, CDR2 LQKENI, per germline. The CDR3 bases are TGTGCCAGCTCACCATGGGACAGCTACGAGCAGTACTTC. As protein: CASSPWDSYEQYF.

The V call is TRBV29-1, the J call TRBJ2-4, with 11 bases aligning to TRBD1. The CDR3 has 14 residues. With 4 bases clipped from V and 7 bases from J, the junction kept 6 bases outside the gene matches. From germline, CDR1 is SQVTM and CDR2 ANQGSEA. The DNA for the CDR3 is TGCAGCGTTGTAGGACAGGGGGCGAGGAACATTCAGTACTTC. The encoded protein is CSVVGQGARNIQYF.

The chain employs TRBV19 and TRBJ1-1, with 8 positions matching TRBD1. The germline CDR1 and CDR2 sequences are LNHDA and SQIVND (reference sequence). With V trimmed by 9 bases and J by 1 base, 4 bases remained unmatched. The CDR3 is made up of 13 amino acids. DNA for the CDR3: TGTGCCAGCGCCGGGACAGGGAACACTGAAGCTTTCTTT. Its translation: CASAGTGNTEAFF.

V gene TRBV6-5 combines with J gene TRBJ2-3; 8 nucleotides line up with TRBD2. J gave up 8 bases and V 7 bases, and 2 bases lay outside the gene matches. The germline gives CDR1 MNHEY, CDR2 SVGAGI. The CDR3 has 11 residues. As DNA, the CDR3 is TGTGCCAGCAACCGGGGGGGTACGCAGTATTTT. Its translation: CASNRGGTQYF.

The chain has TRBV2 and TRBJ2-1; D might be TRBD2 (6 bases). Germline values: CDR1 SNHLY, CDR2 FYNNEI. Trimming took off 5 bases at V and 5 bases at J, with 16 bases between the two ends. The length of the CDR3 is 15 residues. CDR3 sequence reads: CASSPGLNYDNEQFF. Written as DNA, the CDR3 is TGTGCCAGCAGTCCGGGACTCAACTACGACAATGAGCAGTTCTTC.

The table lists this clone with a count of one. This rearrangement joins TRBV7-3 to TRBJ2-1; 15 bases are a match to TRBD2. J gave up 7 bases and V 1 base, and 2 bases lay outside the gene matches. Germline V CDR1 and CDR2: SGHTA, FQGTGA. CDR3 length: 16 amino acids. CDR3 loop: CASSLSGTSGGNEQFF. The CDR3, as DNA: TGTGCCAGCAGCTTAAGTGGGACTAGCGGGGGGAATGAGCAGTTCTTC.

V usage is TRBV21-1 and J usage is TRBJ1-2; the table gives TRBD1 as D, unverified against the DNA. TRBV21-1 counts as a pseudogene. The CDR3 runs 14 residues. CDR3 coding DNA: TGTGCCAGCAGCCCCAAGGGGCACGTCTATGGCTACACCTTC. Residues: CASSPKGHVYGYTF.

The V and J genes are TRBV7-6 and TRBJ1-1; 8 bases map to TRBD1. V lost 1 base, J lost 1 base, and 2 bases stayed unmatched. Looked up from germline, CDR1 is SGHVS and CDR2 is FNYEAQ. This CDR3 region has 15 residues. CDR3 region: CASSLEDRANTEAFF. CDR3 coding DNA: TGTGCCAGCAGCTTAGAGGACAGGGCGAACACTGAAGCTTTCTTT.

The V gene is TRBV19, the J gene TRBJ2-3; 8 nucleotides align to TRBD1. This CDR3 contains 13 residues. Germline CDR1 and CDR2: LNHDA and SQIVND (reference sequence). J was trimmed by 5 bases and V by 6 bases; bases with no gene match: 4. CDR3 nucleotides: TGTGCCAGTAGGCTACAGGGGGGAGATACGCAGTATTTT. Amino acids: CASRLQGGDTQYF.

This rearrangement joins TRBV4-1 to TRBJ2-2; no clear D. Trimming cost V 1 base and J 3 bases, with 6 bases left between them. The CDR3 has 14 residues. CDR1 MGHRA and CDR2 YSYEKL come from the germline V gene. CDR3 DNA sequence: TGCGCCAGCAGCCAAGTCGGACACACCGGGGAGCTGTTTTTT. Protein sequence: CASSQVGHTGELFF.

The chain joins TRBV3-1 (or the pseudogene TRBV3-2) to TRBJ2-5, with TRBD2 matching 10 bases. Trimming removed 7 bases from V and 1 base from J; junction bases left unmatched: 9. Germline lookup yields CDR1 LGHDT and CDR2 YNNKEL (reference sequence). This CDR3 contains 16 residues. CDR3 loop: CASTNSERGGQETQYF. CDR3 nucleotide sequence: TGTGCCAGCACGAACTCGGAGCGGGGGGGCCAAGAGACCCAGTACTTC.

The V gene is TRBV29-1, the J gene TRBJ2-5; the match to TRBD1 covers 12 bases. This CDR3 is 14 amino acids long. Looked up from germline, CDR1 is SQVTM and CDR2 is ANQGSEA. Germline trimming cut 7 bases from V and 4 bases from J; bases unmatched to any gene: 7. The CDR3 loop reads CSESGTGGGETQYF. The CDR3 region has the DNA TGCAGCGAATCCGGGACAGGGGGCGGAGAGACCCAGTACTTC.

This sequence joins TRBV28 and TRBJ1-5, with 7 bases fitting TRBD1. The CDR3 contains 18 residues. Germline values: CDR1 MDHEN, CDR2 SYDVKM. Germline trimming cut 3 bases from V and 3 bases from J; bases unmatched to any gene: 14. As DNA, the CDR3 is TGTGCCAGCAGTTTCTCAAGCGCGACAGGGTGGGTCAATCAGCCCCAGCATTTT. Its protein product is CASSFSSATGWVNQPQHF.

This chain connects TRBV3-1 (or the pseudogene TRBV3-2) to TRBJ2-5; D might be TRBD1 (6 bases). Between the trimmed V and J ends, which lost 1 base and 4 bases, there was a span of 13 bases. In germline, CDR1 is LGHDT, CDR2 YNNKEL (reference sequence). The CDR3 covers 15 residues. The CDR3 is CASSQVRTVPETQYF. In nucleotides, the CDR3 is TGTGCCAGCAGCCAAGTTCGGACAGTGCCAGAGACCCAGTACTTC.

The V call is TRBV18, the J call TRBJ2-5; D is unresolved. Germline loops: CDR1 KGHSH, CDR2 LQKENI. The CDR3 is made up of 12 amino acids. V shed 3 bases and J shed 4 bases, with 6 bases lying between them. The CDR3 region has the DNA TGTGCCAGCTCACCTTCAGGAGAGACCCAGTACTTC. Its translation is CASSPSGETQYF.

The rearrangement uses TRBV7-9 and TRBJ2-5; D is ambiguous. The germline gives CDR1 SEHNR, CDR2 FQNEAQ (reference sequence). This CDR3 is 11 amino acids long. V was trimmed by 4 bases and J by 3 bases, leaving 3 bases between them. The CDR3 nucleotides are TGTGCCAGCAGCTCAGAAGAGACCCAGTACTTC. Its protein is CASSSEETQYF. Drawing the rest from reference TRBV7-9 and TRBJ2-5, the complete variable domain is DTGVSQNPRHKITKRGQNVTFRCDPISEHNRLYWYRQTLGQGPEFLTYFQNEAQLEKSRLLSDRFSAERPKGSFSTLEIQRTEQGDSAMYLCASSSEETQYFGPGTRLLVL.

The chain carries TRBV12-3 or TRBV12-4 and TRBJ1-5, with D tentatively TRBD1 (5 bases). This CDR3 spans 13 amino acids. V was trimmed by 6 bases and J by 7 bases, leaving 13 bases between them. CDR3 loop: CASSWDLAQPQHF. CDR3 nucleotide sequence: TGTGCCAGCAGCTGGGACCTGGCACAGCCCCAGCATTTT.